This T cell receptor beta chain was recorded in a study of regulatory T cells in long-lasting Graves disease. HTBI primers from iRepertoire and Arm-PCR of CDR3 regions yielded the TCR beta libraries. TCRdb re-analysed the multiplex PCR reads in MiXCR, keeping a single row per CDR3 protein. The data contain some 560,000 distinct CDR3 sequences, roughly 16% of them singletons. Time point reported: newly diagnosed GD, antithyroid drugs for less than 3 months. Isolated PBMC RNA provided the starting material for the TCR library. The same specimen was also included in a second study, on T cells in Graves' hyperthyroidism and ophthalmopathy.

The receptor comes from a middle-aged woman with Graves disease. The sequenced sample was peripheral blood mononuclear cells (PBMCs), obtained at new diagnosis, from a patient treated with antithyroid drugs.

The CDR3 DNA is TGTGCCGCTTATGACAGCCCAGGGCAGTACTTC. Residues: CAAYDSPGQYF. The chain recombines TRBV30 with TRBJ2-7; tentative D call: TRBD1 (5 bases). The CDR3 extends over 11 amino acids. CDR1 and CDR2 from the germline V gene are GTSNPN and SVGIG (reference sequence). The V end lost 8 bases, the J end lost 9 bases, and 17 bases lay between the germline ends. Full variable domain (missing parts from reference TRBV30 and TRBJ2-7): SQTIHQWPATLVQPVGSPLSLECTVEGTSNPNLYWYRQAAGRGLQLLFYSVGIGQISSEVPQNLSASRPQDRQFILSSKKLLLSDSGFYLCAAYDSPGQYFGPGTRLTVT.